These 10 T cell receptor beta chains were all obtained from the same sample, sequenced in a study of T cell responses to AZD1222 COVID-19 vaccine. Some clones are missing from TCRdb's copy, which holds only in-frame ones; the method was immunoSEQ multiplex PCR. The sample records 150,000 to 190,000 clones, 90% being singletons. Sequencing was performed on peripheral blood, taken 28 days after the second AZD1222 dose. The receptors shown here come from an adult who received the AZD1222 COVID-19 vaccine.

The V and J genes are TRBV4-1 and TRBJ2-7; TRBD2 aligns across 10 bases. The CDR3 consists of 15 residues. CDR1 MGHRA and CDR2 YSYEKL come from the germline V gene. After removal of 5 bases from V and 3 bases from J, the junction contained 7 bases not matched to a gene. This CDR3 is CASSYGLADFYEQYF. For the CDR3, the DNA is TGCGCCAGCAGCTACGGACTAGCGGACTTCTACGAGCAGTACTTC.

The chain employs TRBV6-6 and TRBJ2-5; 8 bases align to TRBD2. The V and J ends lost 0 bases and 2 bases, in that order; junction bases with no gene match: 5. Germline CDR1 and CDR2: MNHNY and SVGAGI (reference sequence). This CDR3 has 16 amino acids. CDR3 sequence reads: CASSYSGSGGQETQYF. Here the CDR3 DNA reads TGTGCCAGCAGTTACTCGGGGTCGGGAGGGCAAGAGACCCAGTACTTC.

The V call is TRBV4-1, the J call TRBJ2-2; possible D gene TRBD2, 6 bases. V shed 2 bases and J shed 1 base, with 26 bases lying between them. CDR3 length equals 21 residues. Germline CDR1 and CDR2: MGHRA and YSYEKL. This chain's CDR3 is CASSQPGLGTVGSGNTGELFF. CDR3 DNA: TGCGCCAGCAGCCAACCGGGCCTTGGGACTGTTGGTAGCGGGAACACCGGGGAGCTGTTTTTT.

The V gene is TRBV5-8, the J gene TRBJ1-4; maybe TRBD1 (6 bases). Germline loops: CDR1 SGHTS, CDR2 YDEGEE. The CDR3 totals 15 residues. The ends were cut back, 0 bases at V and 4 bases at J, with 10 bases in the middle. CDR3 residues: CASSLGQAFNEKLFF. The CDR3 bases are TGTGCCAGCAGCTTGGGACAGGCCTTTAATGAAAAACTGTTTTTT.

The chain combines TRBV6-6 with TRBJ2-2, with 7 bases lining up with TRBD2. This CDR3 comprises 13 residues. Germline loops: CDR1 MNHNY, CDR2 SVGAGI (reference sequence). The V segment lost 2 bases and the J segment 6 bases; nucleotides outside the gene matches: 0. As DNA, the CDR3 is TGTGCCAGCAGTTACGGGGGGGCCGGGGAGCTGTTTTTT. Amino acids: CASSYGGAGELFF.

The chain's CDR3 is CAWTEVGYGYTF. The CDR3 nucleotides are TGTGCCTGGACCGAGGTTGGGTATGGCTACACCTTC. The genes are TRBV30 and TRBJ1-2; D gene unclear. From germline, CDR1 is GTSNPN and CDR2 SVGIG (reference sequence). V was cut by 4 bases and J by 5 bases, with 11 bases left in between. This CDR3 comprises 12 residues.

The chain recombines TRBV15 with TRBJ1-2, with TRBD1 as a possible D gene (5 bases). The CDR3 extends over 15 amino acids. V was pared by 0 bases and J by 0 bases, with 8 bases between. The V gene's germline CDR1 is LNHNV and CDR2 YYDKDF (reference sequence). CDR3 amino acids: CATSRDQGANYGYTF. The CDR3 DNA follows: TGTGCCACCAGCAGAGATCAGGGTGCTAACTATGGCTACACCTTC.

The chain is built from TRBV12-2 and TRBJ2-7; the table's D call, TRBD2, has no DNA check behind it. TRBV12-2 is a pseudogene locus. This CDR3 region has 17 residues. CDR3 sequence: CASRSPGGRTLGYEQYF. DNA for the CDR3: TGTGCAAGTCGCTCCCCGGGGGGGAGAACACTAGGGTACGAGCAGTACTTC.

J is TRBJ1-2 and V is TRBV6-6; maybe TRBD1 (6 bases). V lost 4 bases and J 8 bases, leaving 14 bases between the germline ends. Germline V gene lookup returns CDR1 MNHNY and CDR2 SVGAGI (reference sequence). The CDR3 runs to 13 residues. CDR3 residues: CASSLGQAGGYTF. The CDR3 DNA sequence: TGTGCCAGCAGTTTGGGACAAGCGGGAGGCTACACCTTC.

V and J are TRBV7-6 and TRBJ2-5; 7 positions agree with TRBD1. Germline CDR1 is SGHVS and CDR2 is FNYEAQ. CDR3 size: 13 residues. Trimming cost V 5 bases and J 2 bases; bases outside gene matches: 2. CDR3 protein: CASSPGQQETQYF. The CDR3 DNA reads TGTGCCAGCAGCCCGGGACAGCAAGAGACCCAGTACTTC.